The 21 T cell receptor beta chains below were found in one sample sequenced in a study of blood T cells in healthy people across ages. A J-beta primer mix and a sample-barcoded 5' primer were used in a second PCR of about 7 to 12 cycles. TCRdb reprocessed the 5' RACE reads with MiXCR, giving one entry per CDR3 protein. Of 1.5 million to 2 million distinct CDR3 sequences detected, about 31% appear once; the ten largest clones hold approximately 10%. The material sequenced was blood. These receptors all stem from a woman aged 30 to 39 in good health.

About this clonotype itself: Since a much larger clone is just one base distant, this may be a read error. J is TRBJ2-5 and V is TRBV7-3; tentatively, D is TRBD1 or TRBD2 (6 bases each). Looked up from germline, CDR1 is SGHTA and CDR2 is FQGTGA. The CDR3 runs 13 residues. DNA of the CDR3: TGTGCCAGCCAACGGGAAAGGGGGGAGACCCTGTACTTC. Protein sequence: CASQRERGETLYF.

V usage is TRBV15 and J usage is TRBJ2-6, with D unresolved. The CDR3 extends over 14 amino acids. The V gene's germline CDR1 is LNHNV and CDR2 YYDKDF (reference sequence). Trimming shortened V by 0 bases and J by 3 bases, and 3 bases separated the two germline ends. CDR3 region: CATSRDHGANVLTF. DNA of the CDR3: TGTGCCACCAGCAGAGACCATGGGGCCAACGTCCTGACTTTC.

The chain combines TRBV24-1 with TRBJ2-3; no reliable D call. Trimming stripped 4 bases from V and 4 bases from J, with 14 bases between. There are 15 residues in the CDR3. In germline, CDR1 is KGHDR, CDR2 SFDVKD. CDR3 sequence reads: CATSDPGPSADTQYF. The DNA for the CDR3 is TGTGCCACCAGTGACCCTGGACCTTCAGCAGATACGCAGTATTTT.

The V and J genes are TRBV7-9 and TRBJ2-7; D might be TRBD1 or TRBD2, each matching 6 bases. Germline-derived CDR1 and CDR2 are SEHNR and FQNEAQ (reference sequence). The ends were cut back, 9 bases at V and 1 base at J, with 19 bases in the middle. This CDR3 is built from 15 residues. Here the CDR3 reads CASTSSGGGSYEQYF. In DNA, the CDR3 is TGTGCCAGTACCTCATCCGGGGGCGGATCCTACGAGCAGTACTTC.

This sequence joins TRBV20-1 and TRBJ1-5; TRBD1 matches 11 bases. V gave up 3 bases and J gave up 8 bases; unmatched junction bases: 6. Germline V gene lookup returns CDR1 DFQATT and CDR2 SNEGSKA (reference sequence). The CDR3 runs to 14 residues. CDR3 in DNA: TGCAGTGCTAGGCCCGGGACAGGGGGTAAGCCCCAGCATTTT. Translating it yields CSARPGTGGKPQHF.

For this clonotype: An end of the junction does not agree with germline; a read error may underlie this. The chain joins TRBV7-2 to TRBJ2-7; D possibly corresponds to TRBD2 (5 bases). Germline CDR1 SGHTA, CDR2 FQGNSA. The CDR3 loop spans 17 amino acids. CDR3 nucleotides: TGTGCCGGCAGCTTAGCGAGTCTACTTGAAGTTCCCTACGAGCAGTACTTC. As protein: CAGSLASLLEVPYEQYF.

This clonotype was seen ten or more times. The chain recombines TRBV4-1 with TRBJ2-5; 7 bases fit TRBD1. The CDR3 covers 16 residues. J gave up 5 bases and V 0 bases, and 9 bases lay outside the gene matches. Germline CDR1 is MGHRA and CDR2 is YSYEKL. CDR3 in amino acids: CASSQDLKGAGETQYF. Written as DNA, the CDR3 is TGCGCCAGCAGCCAAGATTTAAAGGGGGCTGGGGAGACCCAGTACTTC.

Details on this clonotype: A clone one base away is much larger, so this may be a read error. V is TRBV29-1 and J is TRBJ2-7; D is perhaps TRBD1 or TRBD2 (5 bases each). TRBJ2-5 matches the DNA end more closely, so the J call is doubtful. CDR1 SQVTM and CDR2 ANQGSEA come from the germline V gene. CDR3 size: 14 residues. CDR3 residues: CSVSFGAVHETQYF. In DNA form, the CDR3 reads TGCAGCGTCTCTTTCGGGGCGGTGCATGAGACCCAGTACTTC.

The rearrangement joins TRBV6-5 to TRBJ2-1; TRBD1 or TRBD2 may be the D gene (5 bases each). CDR1 and CDR2 (germline): MNHEY, SVGAGI. V lost 4 bases and J 8 bases, leaving 18 bases between the germline ends. The CDR3 runs 15 residues. CDR3 coding DNA: TGTGCCAGCAGTTCTCGACGGTGGGGGATCGATGAGCAGTTCTTC. As protein: CASSSRRWGIDEQFF.

This clonotype has ten or more counts. The chain employs TRBV7-2 and TRBJ2-3, with D maybe TRBD2 (6 bases). Per germline, CDR1 SGHTA and CDR2 FQGNSA. CDR3 length: 18 amino acids. The V end lost 4 bases, the J end lost 2 bases, and 22 bases lay between the germline ends. The CDR3 loop reads CASSSVGVSWEDTDTQYF. The CDR3 nucleotides are TGTGCCAGCAGCTCAGTGGGTGTCTCTTGGGAGGACACAGATACGCAGTATTTT. The whole variable domain, filled in from reference TRBV7-2 and TRBJ2-3, reads GAGVSQSPSNKVTEKGKDVELRCDPISGHTALYWYRQSLGQGLEFLIYFQGNSAPDKSGLPSDRFSAERTGGSVSTLTIQRTQQEDSAVYLCASSSVGVSWEDTDTQYFGPGTRLTVL.

This clonotype was counted between two and nine times. The gene calls are TRBV2 and TRBJ2-3; 12 positions match TRBD2. The CDR3 has 18 residues. CDR1 and CDR2 from the germline V gene are SNHLY and FYNNEI. After removal of 2 bases from V and 2 bases from J, the junction contained 8 bases not matched to a gene. The CDR3 region is CASSEPRLAGDLTDTQYF. CDR3 coding DNA: TGTGCCAGCAGTGAACCCCGACTAGCGGGGGACCTCACAGATACGCAGTATTTT. The variable domain in full, with the rest retrieved from reference TRBV2 and TRBJ2-3, is EPEVTQTPSHQVTQMGQEVILRCVPISNHLYFYWYRQILGQKVEFLVSFYNNEISEKSEIFDDQFSVERPDGSNFTLKIRSTKLEDSAMYFCASSEPRLAGDLTDTQYFGPGTRLTVL.

In regard to this clonotype: A junction end diverges from the germline sequence, so it may reflect a read error. The chain couples TRBV3-1 to TRBJ2-3, with 7 nucleotides matching TRBD2. This CDR3 has 15 amino acids. Germline lookup yields CDR1 LGHDT and CDR2 YNNKEL (reference sequence). The CDR3 DNA sequence: TGTGCCGGCAGCCCGGGGGAGGGTTTGACAGATACGCAGTATTTT. Translated: CAGSPGEGLTDTQYF.

The chain couples TRBV18 to TRBJ1-2; D might be TRBD1 (5 bases). This CDR3 is 16 amino acids long. Germline V gives CDR1 KGHSH, CDR2 LQKENI. Trimming stripped 4 bases from V and 2 bases from J, with 17 bases between. The CDR3 region is CASSLPGTTRNYGYTF. Written as DNA, the CDR3 is TGTGCCAGCTCACTCCCCGGGACCACCAGAAACTATGGCTACACCTTC.

The V gene is TRBV3-1, the J gene TRBJ2-4, with D uncertain. V was pared by 0 bases and J by 0 bases, with 0 bases between. The CDR3 consists of 13 residues. The germline V gene encodes CDR1 LGHDT and CDR2 YNNKEL (reference sequence). The CDR3 reads CASSQEAKNIQYF. CDR3 coding DNA: TGTGCCAGCAGCCAAGAAGCCAAAAACATTCAGTACTTC. Full variable domain (rest looked up from reference TRBV3-1 and TRBJ2-4): DTAVSQTPKYLVTQMGNDKSIKCEQNLGHDTMYWYKQDSKKFLKIMFSYNNKELIINETVPNRFSPKSPDKAHLNLHINSLELGDSAVYFCASSQEAKNIQYFGAGTRLSVL.

This clonotype has only a few counts. The chain joins TRBV5-6 to TRBJ2-1; unclear D gene. Deletions cut 2 bases from V and 4 bases from J, with 13 bases between. This CDR3 contains 15 residues. Per germline, CDR1 SGHDT and CDR2 YYEEEE. CDR3 amino acids: CASSLIYTSYNEQFF. Here the CDR3 DNA reads TGTGCCAGCAGCTTAATATATACCAGTTACAATGAGCAGTTCTTC.

This clonotype has more than one count but fewer than ten. The rearrangement joins TRBV29-1 to TRBJ2-3; maybe TRBD2 (6 bases). The V and J ends lost 5 bases and 0 bases respectively, with 12 bases between them. Germline CDR1 SQVTM, CDR2 ANQGSEA. The CDR3 has 14 residues. The CDR3 DNA reads TGCAGCGTTTCGGGACTTGATAGCACAGATACGCAGTATTTT. Translating gives CSVSGLDSTDTQYF.

This clonotype has only a few counts. The chain uses TRBV7-8 and TRBJ2-1, with TRBD2 identical over 9 bases. J gave up 9 bases and V 5 bases, and 14 bases lay outside the gene matches. Germline V gives CDR1 SGHVS, CDR2 FQNEAQ. The CDR3 has 16 residues. The CDR3 is CASSPPGASGNSEQFF. CDR3 bases: TGTGCCAGCAGCCCACCCGGGGCTAGCGGGAACAGTGAGCAGTTCTTC.

As to this clonotype: This could be a read error, since a much larger clone is one nucleotide away. The chain links TRBV13 to TRBJ2-5, with D possibly TRBD2 on 6 matching bases. V was shortened by 4 bases and J by 5 bases, with 11 bases between the two germline ends. The germline gives CDR1 PRHDT, CDR2 FYEKMQ (reference sequence). The CDR3 is 13 residues long. The CDR3 loop is CASSSQEGETQYF. CDR3 nucleotides: TGTGCCAGCAGCTCCCAGGAGGGGGAGACCCAGTACTTC.

The gene calls are TRBV18 and TRBJ2-3; TRBD2 agrees at 7 bases. Germline V gene sequence: CDR1 KGHSH, CDR2 LQKENI. There are 16 residues in the CDR3. Trimming cost V 4 bases and J 0 bases; bases outside gene matches: 7. Here the CDR3 DNA reads TGTGCCAGCTCACTAACTAGCGACCCTAGCACAGATACGCAGTATTTT. Translation: CASSLTSDPSTDTQYF.

Turning to this clonotype: Its ends do not fully match the called genes, so a read error is possible. The chain is built from TRBV9 and TRBJ2-5, with 10 nucleotides matching TRBD2. The CDR3 spans 17 residues. Germline V CDR1 and CDR2: SGDLS, YYNGEE. The CDR3 DNA reads TGTGCCTGCAGCTCCCTTGGGAGCGGGAGGGCCCAAGAGACCCAGTACTTC. This codes for CACSSLGSGRAQETQYF.

V usage is TRBV6-4 and J usage is TRBJ1-1, with 9 bases that match TRBD1. The CDR3 length is 14 residues. In germline, CDR1 is MRHNA, CDR2 SNTAGT. J gave up 3 bases and V 6 bases, and 5 bases lay outside the gene matches. CDR3 bases: TGTGCCAGCAGAGGTAGGACAGGGGACACTGAAGCTTTCTTT. It codes for CASRGRTGDTEAFF.